Presented here are 5 T cell receptor beta chains from one specimen sequenced in a study of blood T cell repertoires in COVID-19. Data came from immunoSEQ multiplex PCR; TCRdb stores just in-frame clones and leaves some out. Of approximately 670,000 clones listed, about 87% were seen once; the top ten hold more than 0.25%. Sequencing was done on a sample of peripheral blood. The receptors originated from a woman aged 18-29 years with acute or convalescent COVID-19.

This clone appeared once. Other DNA sequences in this sample translate to the same CDR3. The V gene is TRBV12-5, the J gene TRBJ2-2; D uncertain. Trimming stripped 2 bases from V and 1 base from J, with 5 bases between. Germline V gene data show CDR1 as LGHNT and CDR2 as FRNRAP. The CDR3 has 14 amino acids. The CDR3 protein is CASGLPGNTGELFF. CDR3 DNA: TGTGCTAGTGGTTTGCCAGGGAACACCGGGGAGCTGTTTTTT.

This clone was counted a single time. This chain uses TRBV6-2 or TRBV6-3 with TRBJ1-5; no clear D gene. The V gene's germline CDR1 is MNHEY and CDR2 SVGEGT. Trimming took 3 bases from V and 5 from J, leaving 8 bases between them. This CDR3 is 13 amino acids long. CDR3 residues: CASSYGQYQPQHF. Here the CDR3 DNA reads TGTGCCAGCAGTTATGGGCAGTATCAGCCCCAGCATTTT.

V is TRBV11-2 and J is TRBJ2-4; a possible D gene is TRBD1 (6 bases). Trimming left V 5 bases short and J 0 bases short, with 14 bases between. Germline CDR1 is SGHAT and CDR2 is FQNNGV. CDR3 length equals 16 residues. As DNA, the CDR3 is TGTGCCAGCAGCCCAACCAGGGGCGGAGCCAAAAACATTCAGTACTTC. It encodes CASSPTRGGAKNIQYF. Variable domain in full (rest from reference TRBV11-2 and TRBJ2-4): EAGVAQSPRYKIIEKRQSVAFWCNPISGHATLYWYQQILGQGPKLLIQFQNNGVVDDSQLPKDRFSAERLKGVDSTLKIQPAKLEDSAVYLCASSPTRGGAKNIQYFGAGTRLSVL.

V is TRBV4-2 and J is TRBJ1-2; tentatively, D is TRBD1 (6 bases). The CDR3 runs 15 residues. The V end was cut by 0 bases, the J end by 2 bases, with 10 bases between. Looked up from germline, CDR1 is LGHNA and CDR2 is YNFKEQ. This chain's CDR3 is CASSQEEGGNYGYTF. In DNA form, the CDR3 reads TGTGCCAGCAGCCAAGAAGAAGGGGGAAACTATGGCTACACCTTC.

This clone was detected once. The chain uses TRBV6-1 and TRBJ2-2; D is ambiguous. The CDR3 is made up of 14 amino acids. CDR1 and CDR2 (germline): MNHNS, SASEGT. Deletions cut 3 bases from V and 4 bases from J, with 9 bases between. The CDR3 loop reads CASSDGQSTGELFF. The CDR3 coding sequence is TGTGCCAGCAGTGATGGGCAGTCCACCGGGGAGCTGTTTTTT.